Detailed here is one TCR beta chain. The antigen remains undetermined. This record belongs to a study of cytomegalovirus exposure and HLA in healthy donors. The study, taken as a whole, reports: Most TCR sequences were seen very rarely across donors, but some public TCRs occurred in many. Specificity of a few CMV-associated chains for CMV antigens was verified in vitro.

The CDR3 covers 14 residues. Looked up from germline, CDR1 is SGHNT and CDR2 is YENEEA. Losses at the gene ends were 3 bases for V and 4 bases for J; bases not matched to a gene: 5. The donors were members of the validation cohort comprising about 120 subjects, separate from the approximately 630-subject first cohort. TCRdb's table, derived via immunoSEQ multiplex PCR, lists solely in-frame clones and lacks some. Found here are under 200,000 clones, under 90% of them singletons; the top ten hold 10%. This sequence was found in a woman aged 18-35 years in good health and CMV-seropositive. The V and J genes are TRBV11-3 and TRBJ2-5; the match to TRBD2 covers 7 bases. The sample consisted of PBMCs. CDR3 amino acids: CASSFELALETQYF. Here the CDR3 DNA reads TGTGCCAGCAGCTTTGAACTAGCGCTAGAGACCCAGTACTTC.